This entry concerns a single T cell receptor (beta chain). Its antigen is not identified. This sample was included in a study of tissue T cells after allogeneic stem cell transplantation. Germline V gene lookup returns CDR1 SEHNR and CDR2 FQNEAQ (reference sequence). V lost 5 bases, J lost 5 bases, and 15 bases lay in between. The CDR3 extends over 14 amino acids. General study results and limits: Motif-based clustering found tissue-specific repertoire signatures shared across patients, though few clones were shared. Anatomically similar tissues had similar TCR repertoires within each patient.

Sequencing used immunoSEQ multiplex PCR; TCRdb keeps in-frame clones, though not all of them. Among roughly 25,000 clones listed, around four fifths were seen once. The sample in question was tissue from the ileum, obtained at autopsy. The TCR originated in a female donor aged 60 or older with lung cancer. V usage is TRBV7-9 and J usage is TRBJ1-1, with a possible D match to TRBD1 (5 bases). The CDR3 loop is CASSLGHRGTEAFF. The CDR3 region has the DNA TGTGCCAGCAGCCTCGGACACCGAGGAACTGAAGCTTTCTTT.